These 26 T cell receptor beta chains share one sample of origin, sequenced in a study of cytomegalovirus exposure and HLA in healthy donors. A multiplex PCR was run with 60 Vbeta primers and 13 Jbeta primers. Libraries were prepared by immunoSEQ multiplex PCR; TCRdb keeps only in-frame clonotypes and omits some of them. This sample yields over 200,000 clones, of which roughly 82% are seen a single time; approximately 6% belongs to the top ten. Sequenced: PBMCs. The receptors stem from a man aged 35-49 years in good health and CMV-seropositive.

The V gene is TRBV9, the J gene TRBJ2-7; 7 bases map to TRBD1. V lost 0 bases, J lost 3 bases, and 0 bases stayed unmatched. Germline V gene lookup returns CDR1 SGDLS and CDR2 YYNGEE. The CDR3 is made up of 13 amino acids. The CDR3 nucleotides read TGTGCCAGCAGCGTAGGGGACAGCTACGAGCAGTACTTC. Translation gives CASSVGDSYEQYF.

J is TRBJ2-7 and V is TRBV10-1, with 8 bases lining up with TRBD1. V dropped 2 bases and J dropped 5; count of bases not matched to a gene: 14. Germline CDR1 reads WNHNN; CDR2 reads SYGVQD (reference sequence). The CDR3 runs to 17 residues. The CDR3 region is CASSESAPDRAVHEQYF. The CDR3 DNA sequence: TGCGCCAGCAGTGAGAGTGCACCGGACAGGGCGGTCCACGAGCAGTACTTC.

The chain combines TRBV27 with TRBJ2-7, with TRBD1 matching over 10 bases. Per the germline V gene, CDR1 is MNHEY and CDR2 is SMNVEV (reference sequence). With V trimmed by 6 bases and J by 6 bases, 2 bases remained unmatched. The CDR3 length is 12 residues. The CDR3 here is CASRGTGAEQYV. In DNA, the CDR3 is TGTGCCAGCAGAGGGACAGGGGCCGAGCAGTACGTC.

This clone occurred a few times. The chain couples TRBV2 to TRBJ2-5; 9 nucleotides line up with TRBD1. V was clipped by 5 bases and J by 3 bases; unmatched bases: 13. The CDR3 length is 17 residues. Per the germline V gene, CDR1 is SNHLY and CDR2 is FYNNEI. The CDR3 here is CASSKGQGSGVKETQYF. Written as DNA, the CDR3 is TGTGCCAGCAGTAAAGGACAGGGGAGCGGGGTTAAAGAGACCCAGTACTTC.

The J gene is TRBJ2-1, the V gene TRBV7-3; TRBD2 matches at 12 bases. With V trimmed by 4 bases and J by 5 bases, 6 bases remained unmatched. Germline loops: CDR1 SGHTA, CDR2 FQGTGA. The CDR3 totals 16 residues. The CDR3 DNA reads TGTGCCAGCAGCTCCCTGGGACTAGCGGGCAACAATGAGCAGTTCTTC. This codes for CASSSLGLAGNNEQFF.

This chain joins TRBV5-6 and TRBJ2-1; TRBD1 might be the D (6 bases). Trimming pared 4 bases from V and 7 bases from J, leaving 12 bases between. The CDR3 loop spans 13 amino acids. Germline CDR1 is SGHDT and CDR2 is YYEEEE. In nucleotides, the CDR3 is TGTGCCAGCAGCCCATACAGGGTAAATGAGCAGTTCTTC. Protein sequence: CASSPYRVNEQFF.

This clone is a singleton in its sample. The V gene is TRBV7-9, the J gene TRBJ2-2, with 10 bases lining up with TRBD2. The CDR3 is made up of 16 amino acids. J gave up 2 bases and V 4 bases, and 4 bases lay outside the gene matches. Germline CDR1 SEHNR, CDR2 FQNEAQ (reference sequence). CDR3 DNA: TGTGCCAGCAGCTCCCTAGCGGGAGTAAACACCGGGGAGCTGTTTTTT. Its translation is CASSSLAGVNTGELFF.

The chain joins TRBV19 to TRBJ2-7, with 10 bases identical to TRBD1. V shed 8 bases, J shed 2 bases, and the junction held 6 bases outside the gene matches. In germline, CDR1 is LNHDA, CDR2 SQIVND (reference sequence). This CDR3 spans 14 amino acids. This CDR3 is CASSGQGTAYEQYF. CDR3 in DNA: TGTGCCAGTTCGGGACAGGGGACGGCCTACGAGCAGTACTTC. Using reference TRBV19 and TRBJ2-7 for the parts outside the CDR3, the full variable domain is DGGITQSPKYLFRKEGQNVTLSCEQNLNHDAMYWYRQDPGQGLRLIYYSQIVNDFQKGDIAEGYSVSREKKESFPLTVTSAQKNPTAFYLCASSGQGTAYEQYFGPGTRLTVT.

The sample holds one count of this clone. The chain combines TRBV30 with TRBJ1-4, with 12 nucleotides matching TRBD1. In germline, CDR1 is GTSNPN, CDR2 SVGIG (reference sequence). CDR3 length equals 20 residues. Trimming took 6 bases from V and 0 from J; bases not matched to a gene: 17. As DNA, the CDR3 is TGTGCCTGCCTGATACCGTTGGGACAGGGGGCCCCTGCAACTAATGAAAAACTGTTTTTT. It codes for CACLIPLGQGAPATNEKLFF.

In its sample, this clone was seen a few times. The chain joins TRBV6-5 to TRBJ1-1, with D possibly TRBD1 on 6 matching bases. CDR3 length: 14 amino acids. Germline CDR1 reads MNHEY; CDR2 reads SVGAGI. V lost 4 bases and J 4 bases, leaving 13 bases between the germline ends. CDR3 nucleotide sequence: TGTGCCAGCAGTTCGGGGGGGGCCAGCACTGAAGCTTTCTTT. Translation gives CASSSGGASTEAFF.

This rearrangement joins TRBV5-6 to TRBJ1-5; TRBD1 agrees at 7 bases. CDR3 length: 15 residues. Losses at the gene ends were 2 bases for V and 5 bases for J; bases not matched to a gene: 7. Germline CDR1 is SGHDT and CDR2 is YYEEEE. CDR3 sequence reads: CASSFFRQGYQPQHF. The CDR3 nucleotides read TGTGCCAGCAGCTTTTTCCGACAGGGTTATCAGCCCCAGCATTTT.

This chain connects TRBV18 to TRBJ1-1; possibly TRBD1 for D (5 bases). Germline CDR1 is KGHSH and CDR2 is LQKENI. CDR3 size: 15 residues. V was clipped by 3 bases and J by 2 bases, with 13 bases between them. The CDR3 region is CASSPGQILNTEAFF. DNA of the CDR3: TGTGCCAGCTCACCGGGGCAGATACTAAACACTGAAGCTTTCTTT.

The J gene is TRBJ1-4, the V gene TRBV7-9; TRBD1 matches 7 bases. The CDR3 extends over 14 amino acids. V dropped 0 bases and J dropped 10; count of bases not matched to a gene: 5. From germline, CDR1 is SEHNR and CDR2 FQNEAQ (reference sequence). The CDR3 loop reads CASSLAGGWGKLFF. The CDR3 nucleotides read TGTGCCAGCAGCTTAGCAGGGGGCTGGGGAAAACTGTTTTTT.

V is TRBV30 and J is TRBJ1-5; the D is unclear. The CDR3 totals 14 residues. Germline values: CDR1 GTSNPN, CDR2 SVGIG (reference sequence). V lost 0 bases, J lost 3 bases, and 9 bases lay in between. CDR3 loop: CAWSVRDLNQPQHF. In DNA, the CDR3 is TGTGCCTGGAGTGTAAGAGATCTCAATCAGCCCCAGCATTTT.

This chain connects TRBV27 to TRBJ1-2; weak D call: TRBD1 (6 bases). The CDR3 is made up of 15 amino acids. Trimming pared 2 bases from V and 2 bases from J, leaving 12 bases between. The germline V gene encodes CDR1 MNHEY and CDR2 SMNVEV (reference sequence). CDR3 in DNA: TGTGCCAGCAGTTTAACCGGGACAACCAACTATGGCTACACCTTC. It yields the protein CASSLTGTTNYGYTF.

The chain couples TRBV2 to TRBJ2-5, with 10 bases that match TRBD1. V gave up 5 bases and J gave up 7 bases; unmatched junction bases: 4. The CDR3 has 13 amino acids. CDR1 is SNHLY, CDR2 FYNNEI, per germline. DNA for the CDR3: TGTGCCAGCAGTATGGACAGGGGGGGGACCCAGTACTTC. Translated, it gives CASSMDRGGTQYF.

CDR3 nucleotide sequence: TGTGCCAGTAGTAAGACAGGGGGCTATACGCTGGAAAATGAGCAGTTCTTC. This gives the protein CASSKTGGYTLENEQFF. J is TRBJ2-1 and V is TRBV19; 10 bases match TRBD1. The CDR3 consists of 17 residues. The V gene end was trimmed by 4 bases and the J gene end by 7 bases; junction bases not matched to a gene: 13. Germline V gene sequence: CDR1 LNHDA, CDR2 SQIVND (reference sequence).

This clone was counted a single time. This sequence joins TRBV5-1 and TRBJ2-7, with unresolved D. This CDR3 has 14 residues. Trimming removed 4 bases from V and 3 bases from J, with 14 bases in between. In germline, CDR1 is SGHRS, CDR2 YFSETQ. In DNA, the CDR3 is TGCGCCAGCAGCCCCCTGAGATTTTACTACGAGCAGTACTTC. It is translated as CASSPLRFYYEQYF.

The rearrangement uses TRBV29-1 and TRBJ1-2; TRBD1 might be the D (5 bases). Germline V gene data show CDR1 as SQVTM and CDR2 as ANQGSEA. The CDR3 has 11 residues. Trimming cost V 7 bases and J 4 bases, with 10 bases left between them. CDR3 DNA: TGCAGCGACGGGACTGGCTATGGCTACACCTTC. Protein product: CSDGTGYGYTF.

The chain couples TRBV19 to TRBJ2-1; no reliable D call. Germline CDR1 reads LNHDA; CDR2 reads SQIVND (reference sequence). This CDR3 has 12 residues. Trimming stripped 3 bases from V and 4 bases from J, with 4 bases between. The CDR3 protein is CASSMEYNEQFF. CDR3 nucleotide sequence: TGTGCCAGTAGTATGGAGTACAATGAGCAGTTCTTC.

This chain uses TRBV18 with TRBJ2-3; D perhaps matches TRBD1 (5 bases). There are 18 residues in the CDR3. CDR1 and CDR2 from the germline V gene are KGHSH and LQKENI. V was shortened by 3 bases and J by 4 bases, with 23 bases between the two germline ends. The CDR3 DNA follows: TGTGCCAGCTCACCGTGGGGCAAACCGAATGAGTCTGCAGATACGCAGTATTTT. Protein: CASSPWGKPNESADTQYF.

The CDR3 reads CASSQYNTEAFF. The CDR3, as DNA: TGCGCCAGCAGCCAGTATAACACTGAAGCTTTCTTT. The V call is TRBV4-1, the J call TRBJ1-1; D not certain. V lost 3 bases and J 2 bases, leaving 4 bases between the germline ends. CDR1 is MGHRA and CDR2 is YSYEKL in the germline V gene. The CDR3 consists of 12 residues.

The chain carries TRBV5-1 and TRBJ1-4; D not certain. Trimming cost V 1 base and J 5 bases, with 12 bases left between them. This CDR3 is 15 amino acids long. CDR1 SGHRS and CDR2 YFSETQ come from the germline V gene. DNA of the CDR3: TGCGCCAGCAGCTTGATTCCGGGAGCGAATGAAAAACTGTTTTTT. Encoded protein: CASSLIPGANEKLFF.

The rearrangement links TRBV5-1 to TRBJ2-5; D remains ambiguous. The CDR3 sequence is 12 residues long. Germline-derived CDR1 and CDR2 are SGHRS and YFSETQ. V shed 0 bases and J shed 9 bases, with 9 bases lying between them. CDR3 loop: CASSLDWSPQYF. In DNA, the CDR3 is TGCGCCAGCAGCTTGGACTGGTCCCCCCAGTACTTC. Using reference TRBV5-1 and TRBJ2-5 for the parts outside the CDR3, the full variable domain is KAGVTQTPRYLIKTRGQQVTLSCSPISGHRSVSWYQQTPGQGLQFLFEYFSETQRNKGNFPGRFSGRQFSNSRSEMNVSTLELGDSALYLCASSLDWSPQYFGPGTRLLVL.

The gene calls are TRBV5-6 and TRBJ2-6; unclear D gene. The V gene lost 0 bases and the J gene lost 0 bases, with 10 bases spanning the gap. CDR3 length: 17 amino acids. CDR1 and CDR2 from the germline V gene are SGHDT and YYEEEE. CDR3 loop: CASSLEQISSGANVLTF. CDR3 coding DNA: TGTGCCAGCAGCTTGGAACAGATCTCCTCTGGGGCCAACGTCCTGACTTTC. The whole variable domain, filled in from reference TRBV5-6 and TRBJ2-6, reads DAGVTQSPTHLIKTRGQQVTLRCSPKSGHDTVSWYQQALGQGPQFIFQYYEEEERQRGNFPDRFSGHQFPNYSSELNVNALLLGDSALYLCASSLEQISSGANVLTFGAGSRLTVL.

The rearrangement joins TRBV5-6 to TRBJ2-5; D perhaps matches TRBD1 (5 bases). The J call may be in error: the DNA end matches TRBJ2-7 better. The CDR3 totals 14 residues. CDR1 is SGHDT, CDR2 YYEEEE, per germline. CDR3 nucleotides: TGTGCCAGCAGCTTGGGGGGCAGTGCGTACGAGCAGTACTTC. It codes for CASSLGGSAYEQYF.